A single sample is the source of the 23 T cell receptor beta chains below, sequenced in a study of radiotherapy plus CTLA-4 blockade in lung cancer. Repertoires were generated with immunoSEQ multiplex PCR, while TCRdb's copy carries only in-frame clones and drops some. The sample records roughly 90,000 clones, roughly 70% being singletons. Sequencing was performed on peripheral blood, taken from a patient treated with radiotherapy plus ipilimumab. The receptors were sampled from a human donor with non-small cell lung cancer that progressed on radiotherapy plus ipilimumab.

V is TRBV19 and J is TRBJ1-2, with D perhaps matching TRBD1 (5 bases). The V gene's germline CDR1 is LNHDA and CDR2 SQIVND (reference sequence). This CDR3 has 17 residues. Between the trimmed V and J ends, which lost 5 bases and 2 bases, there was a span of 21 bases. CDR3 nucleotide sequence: TGTGCCAGTAGTCCCGGACAATACGCCTTAAGGAACTATGGCTACACCTTC. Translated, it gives CASSPGQYALRNYGYTF.

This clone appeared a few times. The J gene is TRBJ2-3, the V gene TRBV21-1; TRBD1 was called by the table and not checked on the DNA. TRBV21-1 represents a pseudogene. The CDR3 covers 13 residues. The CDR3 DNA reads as TGTGCCAGCAGCAGTCGACAGGTGGATACGCAGTATTTT. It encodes CASSSRQVDTQYF.

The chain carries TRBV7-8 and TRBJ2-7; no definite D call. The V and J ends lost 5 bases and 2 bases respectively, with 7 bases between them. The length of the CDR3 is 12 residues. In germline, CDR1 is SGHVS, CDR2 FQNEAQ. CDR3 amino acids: CASSLGTYEQYF. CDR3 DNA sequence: TGTGCCAGCAGCCTAGGGACCTACGAGCAGTACTTC.

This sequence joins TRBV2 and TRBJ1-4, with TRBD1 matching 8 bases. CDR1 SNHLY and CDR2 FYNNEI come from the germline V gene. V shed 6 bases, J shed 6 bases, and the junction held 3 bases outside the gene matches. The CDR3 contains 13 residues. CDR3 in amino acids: CASRDRADEKLFF. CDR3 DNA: TGTGCCAGCAGGGACAGGGCGGATGAAAAACTGTTTTTT.

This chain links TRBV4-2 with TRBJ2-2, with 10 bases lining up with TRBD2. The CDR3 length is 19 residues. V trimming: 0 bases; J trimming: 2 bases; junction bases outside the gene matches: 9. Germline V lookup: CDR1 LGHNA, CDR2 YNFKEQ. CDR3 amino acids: CASSQERSGLAANTGELFF. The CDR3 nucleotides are TGTGCCAGCAGCCAAGAACGCTCTGGACTAGCGGCAAACACCGGGGAGCTGTTTTTT.

The CDR3 region is CASRNRQGTDTQYF. CDR3 nucleotides: TGTGCCAGTAGGAACCGACAGGGCACAGATACGCAGTATTTT. This chain uses TRBV19 with TRBJ2-3, with a tentative D call TRBD1 (6 bases). Germline CDR1 LNHDA, CDR2 SQIVND (reference sequence). This CDR3 contains 14 residues. V was shortened by 6 bases and J by 1 base, with 11 bases between the two germline ends. The whole variable domain, remainder taken from reference TRBV19 and TRBJ2-3, is DGGITQSPKYLFRKEGQNVTLSCEQNLNHDAMYWYRQDPGQGLRLIYYSQIVNDFQKGDIAEGYSVSREKKESFPLTVTSAQKNPTAFYLCASRNRQGTDTQYFGPGTRLTVL.

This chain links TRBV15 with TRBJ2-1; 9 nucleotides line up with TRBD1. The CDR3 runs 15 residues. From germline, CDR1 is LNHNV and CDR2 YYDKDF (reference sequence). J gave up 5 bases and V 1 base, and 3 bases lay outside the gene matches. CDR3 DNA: TGTGCCACCAGCAGAGGGGGGGACAGGGACAATGAGCAGTTCTTC. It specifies CATSRGGDRDNEQFF.

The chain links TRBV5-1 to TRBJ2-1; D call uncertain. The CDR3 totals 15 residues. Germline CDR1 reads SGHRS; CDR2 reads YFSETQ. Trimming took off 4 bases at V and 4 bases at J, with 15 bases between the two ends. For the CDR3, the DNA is TGCGCCAGCAGCGATCCTACTGTCCTTTACAATGAGCAGTTCTTC. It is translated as CASSDPTVLYNEQFF.

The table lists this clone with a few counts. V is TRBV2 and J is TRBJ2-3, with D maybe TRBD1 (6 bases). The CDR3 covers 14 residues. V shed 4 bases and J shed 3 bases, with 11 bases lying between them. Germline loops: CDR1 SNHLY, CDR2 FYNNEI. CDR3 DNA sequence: TGTGCCAGCAGTGGGGGCAGGGGAACAGATACGCAGTATTTT. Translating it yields CASSGGRGTDTQYF.

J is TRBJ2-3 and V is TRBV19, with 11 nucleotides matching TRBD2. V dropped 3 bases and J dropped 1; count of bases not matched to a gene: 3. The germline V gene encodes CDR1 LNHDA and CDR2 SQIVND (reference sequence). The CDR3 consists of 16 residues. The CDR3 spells CASSIQTSGGTDTQYF. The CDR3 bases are TGTGCCAGTAGTATTCAGACTAGCGGGGGCACAGATACGCAGTATTTT.

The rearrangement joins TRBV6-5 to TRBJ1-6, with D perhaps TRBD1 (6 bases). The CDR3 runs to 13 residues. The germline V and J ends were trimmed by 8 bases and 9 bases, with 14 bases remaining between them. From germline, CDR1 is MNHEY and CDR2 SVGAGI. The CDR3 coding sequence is TGTGCCAGCTCGGGGGGGCCCCGTTCACCCCTCCACTTT. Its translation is CASSGGPRSPLHF.

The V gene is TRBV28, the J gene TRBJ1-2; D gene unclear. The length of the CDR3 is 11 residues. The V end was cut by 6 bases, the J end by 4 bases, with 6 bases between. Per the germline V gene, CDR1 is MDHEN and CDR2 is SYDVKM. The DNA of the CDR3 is TGTGCCAGCAGCCGAGCCTATGGCTACACCTTC. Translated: CASSRAYGYTF.

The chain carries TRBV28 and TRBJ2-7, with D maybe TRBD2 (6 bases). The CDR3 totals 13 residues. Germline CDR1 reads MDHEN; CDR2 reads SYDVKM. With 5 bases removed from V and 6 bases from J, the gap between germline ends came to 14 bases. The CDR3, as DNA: TGTGCCAGCAGTCACGGGACTCGGCGCGAGCAGTACTTC. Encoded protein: CASSHGTRREQYF.

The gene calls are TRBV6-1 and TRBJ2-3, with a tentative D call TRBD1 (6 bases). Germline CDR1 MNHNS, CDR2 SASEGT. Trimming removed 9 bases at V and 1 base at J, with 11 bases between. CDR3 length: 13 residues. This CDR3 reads CASSGDGTDTQYF. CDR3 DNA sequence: TGTGCCAGTTCAGGGGACGGCACAGATACGCAGTATTTT.

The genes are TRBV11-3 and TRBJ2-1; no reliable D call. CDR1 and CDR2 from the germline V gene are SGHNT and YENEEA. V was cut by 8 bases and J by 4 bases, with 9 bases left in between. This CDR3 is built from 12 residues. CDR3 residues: CASSGKYNEQFF. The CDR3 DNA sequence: TGTGCCAGCTCTGGCAAGTACAATGAGCAGTTCTTC.

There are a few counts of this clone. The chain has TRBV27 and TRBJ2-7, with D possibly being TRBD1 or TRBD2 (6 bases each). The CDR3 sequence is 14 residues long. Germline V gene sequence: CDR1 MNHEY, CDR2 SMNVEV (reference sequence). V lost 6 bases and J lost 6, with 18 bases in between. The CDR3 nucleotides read TGTGCCAGCAGCTACTTCGGGGGCTCCAGCGAGCAGTACTTC. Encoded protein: CASSYFGGSSEQYF.

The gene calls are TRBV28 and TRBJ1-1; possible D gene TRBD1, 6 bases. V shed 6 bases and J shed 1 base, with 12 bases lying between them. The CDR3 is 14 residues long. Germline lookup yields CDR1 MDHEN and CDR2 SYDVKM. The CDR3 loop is CASSRGGRNTEAFF. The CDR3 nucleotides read TGTGCCAGCAGCCGGGGGGGCAGGAACACTGAAGCTTTCTTT.

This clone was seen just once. CDR3 sequence (DNA): TGTGCCAGCAGCATGCCGGGAAGTCAAGAGACCCAGTACTTC. Translating it yields CASSMPGSQETQYF. The genes are TRBV7-7 and TRBJ2-5; maybe TRBD2 (5 bases). V was trimmed by 5 bases and J by 2 bases, leaving 12 bases between them. The CDR3 runs to 14 residues. Looked up from germline, CDR1 is SSHAT and CDR2 is FNYEAQ (reference sequence).

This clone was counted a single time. CDR3 nucleotides: TGCAGCGTCTCGCTGGGAGGGTATGGCTACACCTTC. The encoded protein is CSVSLGGYGYTF. The rearrangement joins TRBV29-1 to TRBJ1-2; D is undetermined. This CDR3 has 12 residues. The germline V gene has CDR1 SQVTM and CDR2 ANQGSEA. V lost 6 bases and J 5 bases, leaving 13 bases between the germline ends.

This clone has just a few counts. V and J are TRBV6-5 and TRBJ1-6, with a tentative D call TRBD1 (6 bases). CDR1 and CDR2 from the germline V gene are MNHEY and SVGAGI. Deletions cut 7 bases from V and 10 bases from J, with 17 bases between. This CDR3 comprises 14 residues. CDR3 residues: CASKYGRGLSPLHF. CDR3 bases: TGTGCCAGCAAATATGGCAGGGGTCTGTCACCCCTCCACTTT.

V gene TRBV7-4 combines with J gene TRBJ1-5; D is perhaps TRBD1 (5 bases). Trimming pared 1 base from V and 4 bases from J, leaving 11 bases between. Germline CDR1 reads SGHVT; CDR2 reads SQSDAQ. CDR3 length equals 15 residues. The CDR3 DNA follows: TGTGCCAGCAGCTTAGGGGGGTTGAAGAATCAGCCCCAGCATTTT. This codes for CASSLGGLKNQPQHF.

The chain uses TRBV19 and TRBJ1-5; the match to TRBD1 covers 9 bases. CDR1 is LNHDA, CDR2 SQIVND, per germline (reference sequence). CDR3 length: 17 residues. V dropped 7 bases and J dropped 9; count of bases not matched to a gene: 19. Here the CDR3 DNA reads TGTGCCAGTAATAAAGGGGGGACAGGGAAGATGGTTCCGCCCCAGCATTTT. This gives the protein CASNKGGTGKMVPPQHF.

The CDR3 region is CASSGWGQGSDTQYF. As DNA, the CDR3 is TGTGCCAGCAGTGGATGGGGACAGGGGTCAGATACGCAGTATTTT. The chain employs TRBV6-1 and TRBJ2-3; 10 bases align to TRBD1. CDR3 length: 15 amino acids. The V gene end was trimmed by 4 bases and the J gene end by 4 bases; junction bases not matched to a gene: 5. Germline lookup yields CDR1 MNHNS and CDR2 SASEGT.